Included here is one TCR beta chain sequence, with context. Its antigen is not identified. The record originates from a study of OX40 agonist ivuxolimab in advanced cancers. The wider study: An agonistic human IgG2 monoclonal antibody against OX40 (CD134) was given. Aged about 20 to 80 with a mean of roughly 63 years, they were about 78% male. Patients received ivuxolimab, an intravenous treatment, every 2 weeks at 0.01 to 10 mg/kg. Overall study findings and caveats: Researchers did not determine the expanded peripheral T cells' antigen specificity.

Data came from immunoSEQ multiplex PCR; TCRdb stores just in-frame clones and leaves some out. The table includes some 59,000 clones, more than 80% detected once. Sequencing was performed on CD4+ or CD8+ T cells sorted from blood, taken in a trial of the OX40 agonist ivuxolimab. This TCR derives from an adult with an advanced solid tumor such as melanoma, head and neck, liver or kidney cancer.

The CDR3 bases are TGTGCCAGCAGTTCCCTGAGACTTAACTATGGCTACACCTTC. It translates to CASSSLRLNYGYTF. This chain connects TRBV27 to TRBJ1-2; D remains unclear. The ends were cut back, 4 bases at V and 1 base at J, with 10 bases in the middle. The CDR3 has 14 residues. The germline CDR1 and CDR2 sequences are MNHEY and SMNVEV (reference sequence).